This T cell receptor beta chain was documented in a study of blood T cell repertoires in COVID-19. Germline-derived CDR1 and CDR2 are LGHDT and YNNKEL (reference sequence). The junction had 6 bases not matched to a gene; V was cut back by 0 bases and J by 4 bases. The CDR3 contains 16 residues. Clones were sequenced by immunoSEQ multiplex PCR, and TCRdb holds only the in-frame ones, with some missing. Among some 120,000 clones, around 91% were seen once, and the ten largest hold roughly a quarter. The sequencing sample was made of peripheral blood. The sequence was collected from a man in his 70s with active or convalescent COVID-19. V usage is TRBV3-1 (or the pseudogene TRBV3-2) and J usage is TRBJ2-7; 10 nucleotides agree with TRBD1. In nucleotides, the CDR3 is TGTGCCAGCAGCCAAGATAAGACAGGGGGCTTGTACGAGCAGTACTTC. Translated, it gives CASSQDKTGGLYEQYF.